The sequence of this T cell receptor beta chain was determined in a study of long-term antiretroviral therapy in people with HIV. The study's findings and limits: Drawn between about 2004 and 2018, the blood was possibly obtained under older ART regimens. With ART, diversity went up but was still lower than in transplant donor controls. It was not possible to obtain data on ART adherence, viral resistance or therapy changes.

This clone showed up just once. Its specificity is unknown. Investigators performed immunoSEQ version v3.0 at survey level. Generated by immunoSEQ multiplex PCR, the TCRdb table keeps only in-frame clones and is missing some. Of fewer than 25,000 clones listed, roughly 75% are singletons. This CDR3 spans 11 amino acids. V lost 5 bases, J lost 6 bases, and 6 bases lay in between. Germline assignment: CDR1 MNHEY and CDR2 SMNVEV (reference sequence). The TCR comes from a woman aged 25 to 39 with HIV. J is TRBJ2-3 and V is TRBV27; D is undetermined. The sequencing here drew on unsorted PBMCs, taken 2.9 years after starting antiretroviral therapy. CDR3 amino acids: CASSVKDTQYF. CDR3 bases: TGTGCCAGCAGTGTGAAGGATACGCAGTATTTT.